The entry below gives a single T cell receptor beta chain sequence along with its context. This sample is part of a study of blood T cell repertoires in COVID-19. About the study: Samples taken during acute and convalescent COVID-19 were collected in the United States, Italy and Spain.

Cohorts were assigned according to the clinical history that participants reported. In Cohort 3, a recovered donor had either two negative PCRs, clearance, or symptom resolution. The CDR3 length is 15 residues. Germline CDR1 reads SNHLY; CDR2 reads FYNNEI. The J segment lost 1 base and the V segment lost 6 bases, leaving 3 bases of the junction unmatched. Using immunoSEQ multiplex PCR, the repertoire was profiled, and TCRdb retains in-frame clones only, with some absent. This sample carries under 200,000 clones, under 85% of them seen once, and the ten largest clones take roughly 12%. This chain uses TRBV2 with TRBJ2-2, with 9 bases matching TRBD2. Sequenced: PBMCs or T cells enriched from blood (not recorded which). This receptor was identified in a man between 50 and 59 years old who had recovered from COVID-19. The CDR3 here is CASRGTSWNTGELFF. DNA for the CDR3: TGTGCCAGCAGAGGGACTAGCTGGAACACCGGGGAGCTGTTTTTT.